Sequencing of this T cell receptor (beta chain) was carried out in a study of control samples from healthy donors and cancer patients (dated by TCRdb to the early 2020s). Note on this clone: It lacks a known antigen. Per-nucleotide qualities are absent, and no much larger clonotype sits a single base away.

Receptor libraries were prepared by the immunoSEQ multiplex PCR assay. Held by TCRdb, this immuneACCESS table contains in-frame sequences only and omits some clones. Under half of the omission traces to an unresolved V gene where checked; the cause of the rest is unknown. For this sample there are some 150,000 clones; roughly 94% appear just once. Jointly, the top ten make up 12% to 15% of the sample. Compared with germline, V lacks 1 base and J lacks 9 bases; bases without a gene match: 5. CDR1 and CDR2 were assigned from the germline V gene as KGHSH and LQKENI. The CDR3 covers 15 residues, taking in both the cysteine and the phenylalanine. Just the 45-base CDR3 DNA is kept, in frame starting at base 1.

The clonotype originates from a man aged 55 to 70 with colorectal cancer. Sequencing was carried out using PBMCs. Recombination joined TRBV18 with TRBJ2-1; TRBD1 aligns with 11 central bases. The DNA sequence is as follows: TGTGCCAGCTCACCACTTGGACAGGGGGCTAGTGAGCAGTTCTTC. Translated, this is CASSPLGQGASEQFF.